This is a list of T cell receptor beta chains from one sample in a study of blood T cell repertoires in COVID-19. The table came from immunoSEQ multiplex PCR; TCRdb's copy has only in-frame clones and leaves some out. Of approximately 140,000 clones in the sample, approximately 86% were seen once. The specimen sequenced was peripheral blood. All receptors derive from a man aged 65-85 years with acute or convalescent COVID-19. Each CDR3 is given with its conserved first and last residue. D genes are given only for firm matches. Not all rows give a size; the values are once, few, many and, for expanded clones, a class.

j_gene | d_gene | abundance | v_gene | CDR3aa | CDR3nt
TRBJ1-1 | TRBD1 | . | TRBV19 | CASSRTGDTEAFF | TGTGCCAGTAGTAGGACAGGGGACACTGAAGCTTTCTTT
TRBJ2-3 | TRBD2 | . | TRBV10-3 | CAIKPTSGRVPDTQYF | TGTGCCATCAAACCGACTAGCGGGAGGGTCCCAGATACGCAGTATTTT
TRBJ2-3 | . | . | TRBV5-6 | CASTSPGLLLKDTQYF | TGTGCCAGCACCTCACCGGGACTCTTACTAAAAGATACGCAGTATTTT
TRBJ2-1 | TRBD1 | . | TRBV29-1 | CSVDRQGLGGYNEQFF | TGCAGCGTTGATAGACAGGGGCTCGGGGGCTACAATGAGCAGTTCTTC
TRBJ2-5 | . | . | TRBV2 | CASSVDSQETQYF | TGTGCCAGCAGTGTTGATAGTCAAGAGACCCAGTACTTC
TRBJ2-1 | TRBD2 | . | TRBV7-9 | CASSLLVAGERNEQFF | TGTGCCAGCAGCTTGCTGGTGGCGGGAGAACGAAATGAGCAGTTCTTC
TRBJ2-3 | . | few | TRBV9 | CASSVVSGSTDTQYF | TGTGCCAGCAGCGTAGTGAGCGGGAGCACAGATACGCAGTATTTT
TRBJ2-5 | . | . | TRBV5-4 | CASSPTGFRETQYF | TGTGCCAGCAGCCCTACAGGGTTCCGAGAGACCCAGTACTTC
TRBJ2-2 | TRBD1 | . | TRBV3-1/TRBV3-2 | CASSQAGTGRNTGELFF | TGTGCCAGCAGCCAAGCCGGGACAGGGAGAAACACCGGGGAGCTGTTTTTT
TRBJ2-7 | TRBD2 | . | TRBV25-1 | CASSEYGSGSWQYF | TGTGCCAGCAGTGAGTACGGTAGCGGGAGTTGGCAGTACTTC
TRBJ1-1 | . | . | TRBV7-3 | CASSSYMNTEAFF | TGTGCCAGCAGCTCTTACATGAACACTGAAGCTTTCTTT
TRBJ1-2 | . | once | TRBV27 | CASSLSGRGIGYTF | TGTGCCAGCAGTTTATCGGGCCGGGGAATAGGCTACACCTTC
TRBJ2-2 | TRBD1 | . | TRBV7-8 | CASSLSGTASTGELFF | TGTGCCAGCAGCTTATCCGGGACAGCGAGCACCGGGGAGCTGTTTTTT
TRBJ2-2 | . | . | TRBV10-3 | CAISESRVNTGELFF | TGTGCCATCAGTGAGTCGAGGGTTAACACCGGGGAGCTGTTTTTT
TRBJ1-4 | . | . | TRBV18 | CASSPGTQALNEKLFF | TGTGCCAGCTCACCAGGGACACAGGCTTTGAATGAAAAACTGTTTTTT
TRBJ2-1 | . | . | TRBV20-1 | CSASRGNIANEQFF | TGCAGTGCTAGTAGAGGGAATATTGCCAATGAGCAGTTCTTC
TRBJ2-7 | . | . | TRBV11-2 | CASSLDRVVTYEQYF | TGTGCCAGCAGCTTAGATCGGGTTGTGACCTACGAGCAGTACTTC
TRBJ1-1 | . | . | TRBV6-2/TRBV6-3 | CASSYPDREAFF | TGTGCCAGCAGTTACCCCGACAGGGAAGCTTTCTTT
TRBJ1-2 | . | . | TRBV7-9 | CASSSLDYGYTF | TGTGCCAGCAGCTCCCTTGACTATGGCTACACCTTC
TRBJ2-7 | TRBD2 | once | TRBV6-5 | CASSTSSGRAYEQYF | TGTGCCAGCAGTACGAGCAGCGGGAGGGCCTACGAGCAGTACTTC
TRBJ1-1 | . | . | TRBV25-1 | CASSASGANTEAFF | TGTGCCAGCAGTGCCTCAGGGGCAAACACTGAAGCTTTCTTT
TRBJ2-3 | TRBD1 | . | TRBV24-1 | CATGIRGSTDTQYF | TGTGCCACCGGAATCAGGGGGAGCACAGATACGCAGTATTTT
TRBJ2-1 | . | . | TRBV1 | CTSSREGSLISYNEQFF | TGCACCAGCAGCCGCGAAGGGAGTCTAATCTCCTACAATGAGCAGTTCTTC
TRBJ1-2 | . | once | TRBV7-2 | CASSLALSGFYGYTF | TGTGCCAGCAGCTTAGCGCTCTCAGGGTTCTATGGCTACACCTTC
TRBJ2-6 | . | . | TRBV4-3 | CASSQEALGANVLTF | TGCGCCAGCAGCCAAGAAGCGCTCGGGGCCAACGTCCTGACTTTC
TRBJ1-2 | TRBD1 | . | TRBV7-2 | CASSVGTGLLDGYTF | TGTGCCAGCAGCGTTGGGACAGGGTTGTTGGATGGCTACACCTTC
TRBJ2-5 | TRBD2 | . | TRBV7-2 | CASSAGLAGSGQETQYF | TGTGCCAGCAGTGCGGGACTAGCGGGGTCGGGCCAAGAGACCCAGTACTTC
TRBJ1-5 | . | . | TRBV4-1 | CASSQRRGNQPQHF | TGCGCCAGCAGCCAACGCAGGGGCAATCAGCCCCAGCATTTT
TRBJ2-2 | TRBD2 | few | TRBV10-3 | CAISERGGRALTGELFF | TGTGCCATCAGTGAGAGGGGCGGGAGGGCCCTCACCGGGGAGCTGTTTTTT
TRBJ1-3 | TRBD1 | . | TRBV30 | CAWRHRGSGNTIYF | TGTGCCTGGAGACACAGGGGTTCTGGAAACACCATATATTTT
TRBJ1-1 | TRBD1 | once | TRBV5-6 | CASSLGLTGGDTEAFF | TGTGCCAGCAGCTTGGGCCTTACAGGGGGCGATACTGAAGCTTTCTTT
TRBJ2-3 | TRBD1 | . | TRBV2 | CASSRDRVADTQYF | TGTGCCAGCAGTCGGGACAGGGTCGCAGATACGCAGTATTTT
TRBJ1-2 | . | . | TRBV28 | CASSSAGDYGYTF | TGTGCCAGCAGTTCAGCAGGGGACTATGGCTACACCTTC
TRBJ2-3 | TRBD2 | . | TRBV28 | CASSLGLAGVGDTQYF | TGTGCCAGCAGTTTGGGACTAGCGGGAGTGGGGGATACGCAGTATTTT
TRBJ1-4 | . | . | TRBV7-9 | CASSLKGGAVEKLFF | TGTGCCAGCAGCTTGAAGGGAGGGGCGGTTGAAAAACTGTTTTTT
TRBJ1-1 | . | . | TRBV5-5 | CASSGANLGTEAFF | TGTGCCAGCAGCGGGGCAAACCTCGGCACTGAAGCTTTCTTT
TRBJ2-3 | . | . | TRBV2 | CASTLDGTDTQYF | TGTGCCAGCACCCTAGACGGCACAGATACGCAGTATTTT
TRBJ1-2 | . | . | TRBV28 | CASSLLYDWEGYTF | TGTGCCAGCAGTTTACTCTACGACTGGGAGGGCTACACCTTC
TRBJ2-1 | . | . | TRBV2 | CASSLSGPGNEQFF | TGTGCCAGCAGTCTCAGCGGTCCGGGCAATGAGCAGTTCTTC
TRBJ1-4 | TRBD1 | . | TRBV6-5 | CASRGTGDNEKLFF | TGTGCCAGCAGAGGGACAGGCGATAATGAAAAACTGTTTTTT